The 26 T cell receptor beta chains given below trace back to one sample, sequenced in a study of shared clonotypes between healthy human individuals. Clones were sequenced by immunoSEQ multiplex PCR, and TCRdb holds only the in-frame ones, with some missing. Of about 600,000 clones in the sample, more than 95% were seen once. The specimen sequenced was naive CD4+ T cells sorted from blood. Subset here: CD45RA+ positively selected. The receptors were sampled from a woman aged 25 to 39 in good health.

The chain links TRBV5-1 to TRBJ2-2; no firm D call. The CDR3 has 16 amino acids. CDR1 SGHRS and CDR2 YFSETQ come from the germline V gene. V lost 0 bases, J lost 5 bases, and 14 bases lay in between. CDR3 bases: TGCGCCAGCAGCTTGGTAGTGGGTAGCCCAACCGGGGAGCTGTTTTTT. The encoded protein is CASSLVVGSPTGELFF.

As DNA, the CDR3 is TGTGCCAGCAGTCGCGAGGGGGGCAATCAGCCCCAGCATTTT. This codes for CASSREGGNQPQHF. The V gene is TRBV2, the J gene TRBJ1-5; D may be TRBD1 (6 bases). Germline-derived CDR1 and CDR2 are SNHLY and FYNNEI. Trimming stripped 5 bases from V and 2 bases from J, with 10 bases between. This CDR3 comprises 14 residues. Full variable domain (missing parts from reference TRBV2 and TRBJ1-5): EPEVTQTPSHQVTQMGQEVILRCVPISNHLYFYWYRQILGQKVEFLVSFYNNEISEKSEIFDDQFSVERPDGSNFTLKIRSTKLEDSAMYFCASSREGGNQPQHFGDGTRLSIL.

This clone was found once. This chain joins TRBV20-1 and TRBJ2-1, with D maybe TRBD1 (6 bases). This CDR3 has 11 amino acids. Trimming pared 4 bases from V and 6 bases from J, leaving 7 bases between. Germline V gene data show CDR1 as DFQATT and CDR2 as SNEGSKA (reference sequence). CDR3 DNA sequence: TGCAGTGCTAACAGGGTCAATGAGCAGTTCTTC. Its translation is CSANRVNEQFF.

This chain joins TRBV4-2 and TRBJ1-5, with D hard to call. Germline CDR1 and CDR2: LGHNA and YNFKEQ. CDR3 length equals 15 residues. V was trimmed by 1 base and J by 1 base, leaving 8 bases between them. CDR3 sequence: CASSQALDSNQPQHF. In DNA, the CDR3 is TGTGCCAGCAGCCAAGCCCTTGACAGCAATCAGCCCCAGCATTTT.

This chain links TRBV4-1 with TRBJ1-5; D unclear. This CDR3 region has 15 residues. Per the germline V gene, CDR1 is MGHRA and CDR2 is YSYEKL. Deletions cut 0 bases from V and 8 bases from J, with 14 bases between. The CDR3 region is CASSQDESLKEPQHF. The DNA of the CDR3 is TGCGCCAGCAGCCAAGATGAGTCCCTAAAGGAGCCCCAGCATTTT.

Notes on this clone: The same CDR3 can be traced to other DNA sequences in this sample. The chain links TRBV18 to TRBJ1-1; D is uncertain. V lost 2 bases to trimming and J lost 1 base, with 5 bases between them. Germline V gene data show CDR1 as KGHSH and CDR2 as LQKENI. The CDR3 has 13 amino acids. The CDR3 loop is CASSPIENTEAFF. Here the CDR3 DNA reads TGTGCCAGCTCACCAATCGAGAACACTGAAGCTTTCTTT.

The gene calls are TRBV5-6 and TRBJ1-1, with a weak D call TRBD1 (5 bases). The V and J ends lost 2 bases and 4 bases respectively, with 12 bases between them. CDR1 SGHDT and CDR2 YYEEEE come from the germline V gene. CDR3 length: 14 amino acids. CDR3 DNA sequence: TGTGCCAGCAGCTTTTATGGGGGTCGCACTGAAGCTTTCTTT. Protein sequence: CASSFYGGRTEAFF. The complete variable domain, with remaining parts taken from reference TRBV5-6 and TRBJ1-1, reads DAGVTQSPTHLIKTRGQQVTLRCSPKSGHDTVSWYQQALGQGPQFIFQYYEEEERQRGNFPDRFSGHQFPNYSSELNVNALLLGDSALYLCASSFYGGRTEAFFGQGTRLTVV.

The J gene is TRBJ2-7, the V gene TRBV19; 8 bases are a match to TRBD1. The CDR3 sequence is 14 residues long. Germline trimming cut 3 bases from V and 5 bases from J; bases unmatched to any gene: 6. Germline lookup yields CDR1 LNHDA and CDR2 SQIVND (reference sequence). Here the CDR3 DNA reads TGTGCCAGTAGTATCACACGGGACAGGCACGAGCAGTACTTC. It encodes CASSITRDRHEQYF.

The rearrangement links TRBV6-5 to TRBJ1-1, with 7 nucleotides matching TRBD1. The germline CDR1 and CDR2 sequences are MNHEY and SVGAGI. V gave up 6 bases and J gave up 3 bases; unmatched junction bases: 7. The CDR3 sequence is 14 residues long. CDR3 sequence (DNA): TGTGCCAGCAGCCGAGGGGGCCCGGACACTGAAGCTTTCTTT. Translated, it gives CASSRGGPDTEAFF.

The rearrangement joins TRBV6-5 to TRBJ2-3; D might be TRBD1 (5 bases). CDR1 is MNHEY, CDR2 SVGAGI, per germline. The CDR3 contains 14 residues. Trimming removed 5 bases at V and 3 bases at J, with 12 bases between. CDR3 DNA: TGTGCCAGCAGTCAAACCAGGGTAACAGATACGCAGTATTTT. Protein product: CASSQTRVTDTQYF.

The CDR3 sequence is CASSLGLAGVATGELFF. In nucleotides, the CDR3 is TGCGCCAGCAGCTTGGGACTAGCGGGAGTTGCCACCGGGGAGCTGTTTTTT. This rearrangement joins TRBV5-1 to TRBJ2-2, with 12 bases lining up with TRBD2. The CDR3 runs to 17 residues. V lost 0 bases, J lost 4 bases, and 4 bases stayed unmatched. The germline CDR1 and CDR2 sequences are SGHRS and YFSETQ.

J is TRBJ2-1 and V is TRBV2; no clear D. Germline-derived CDR1 and CDR2 are SNHLY and FYNNEI. The V and J ends lost 7 bases and 5 bases respectively, with 9 bases between them. This CDR3 is 12 amino acids long. CDR3 nucleotides: TGTGCCAGCACCCCAGAACACAATGAGCAGTTCTTC. This gives the protein CASTPEHNEQFF.

V gene TRBV28 combines with J gene TRBJ2-1, with TRBD1 as a possible D gene (6 bases). The germline CDR1 and CDR2 sequences are MDHEN and SYDVKM. Deletions cut 8 bases from V and 7 bases from J, with 15 bases between. There are 13 residues in the CDR3. CDR3 in amino acids: CASVTKGVNEQFF. CDR3 in DNA: TGTGCCAGCGTCACAAAGGGGGTTAATGAGCAGTTCTTC.

This clone was detected only once. The V call is TRBV30, the J call TRBJ2-5; TRBD1 matches 8 bases. The J call could be wrong; TRBJ2-7 is a better fit for the DNA end. CDR3 length equals 12 residues. The germline V gene encodes CDR1 GTSNPN and CDR2 SVGIG (reference sequence). The CDR3 sequence is CAWGTGMGEQYF. The CDR3 DNA reads as TGTGCCTGGGGGACAGGTATGGGCGAGCAGTACTTC.

The genes are TRBV11-2 and TRBJ1-2, with 7 bases that match TRBD1. This CDR3 has 12 residues. CDR1 SGHAT and CDR2 FQNNGV come from the germline V gene. V was pared by 5 bases and J by 13 bases, with 10 bases of the junction left unmatched. CDR3 protein: CASSAHRGGVTF. The CDR3 DNA reads as TGTGCCAGCAGCGCCCACAGGGGTGGTGTCACCTTC.

The V call is TRBV10-3, the J call TRBJ2-7; 7 nucleotides agree with TRBD1. Germline V gives CDR1 ENHRY, CDR2 SYGVKD. The CDR3 loop spans 12 amino acids. Losses at the gene ends were 8 bases for V and 2 bases for J; bases not matched to a gene: 3. This CDR3 is CAIADRAYEQYF. The DNA for the CDR3 is TGTGCCATCGCAGACAGGGCCTACGAGCAGTACTTC.

The chain links TRBV27 to TRBJ2-1; 8 positions agree with TRBD1. Per germline, CDR1 MNHEY and CDR2 SMNVEV (reference sequence). J was trimmed by 8 bases and V by 10 bases; bases with no gene match: 10. CDR3 length: 13 amino acids. The CDR3 DNA reads TGTGCCACCAAAGGACAGGGAATCCATGAGCAGTTCTTC. Amino acid sequence: CATKGQGIHEQFF.

The chain carries TRBV2 and TRBJ2-5; no reliable D call. The germline V gene encodes CDR1 SNHLY and CDR2 FYNNEI. This CDR3 region has 13 residues. The V end was cut by 4 bases, the J end by 4 bases, with 10 bases between. The CDR3 is CASSARDRETQYF. In DNA form, the CDR3 reads TGTGCCAGCAGTGCTAGGGATCGAGAGACCCAGTACTTC.

The chain has TRBV7-3 and TRBJ2-2, with 11 nucleotides matching TRBD2. V was pared by 2 bases and J by 5 bases, with 4 bases of the junction left unmatched. CDR3 length: 16 amino acids. Germline loops: CDR1 SGHTA, CDR2 FQGTGA. This CDR3 reads CASSLLAGGSTGELFF. Written as DNA, the CDR3 is TGTGCCAGCAGCTTACTAGCGGGAGGCTCTACCGGGGAGCTGTTTTTT.

The chain is built from TRBV6-5 and TRBJ2-3; D perhaps matches TRBD2 (5 bases). Germline V lookup: CDR1 MNHEY, CDR2 SVGAGI. The CDR3 consists of 15 residues. Trimming pared 6 bases from V and 1 base from J, leaving 14 bases between. CDR3 DNA sequence: TGTGCCAGCAGCGATTTAGCGCGCCGCACAGATACGCAGTATTTT. As protein: CASSDLARRTDTQYF.

The chain joins TRBV5-1 to TRBJ2-3; 10 bases line up with TRBD1. Unmatched junction bases numbered 11, after V lost 3 bases and J lost 1 base. The length of the CDR3 is 18 residues. Germline V gives CDR1 SGHRS, CDR2 YFSETQ. The CDR3 reads CASSSRRLDRGRTDTQYF. The CDR3 coding sequence is TGCGCCAGCAGCTCTCGTCGTCTTGACAGGGGGCGCACAGATACGCAGTATTTT.

This chain connects TRBV28 to TRBJ2-7, with D possibly being TRBD1 (6 bases). The germline CDR1 and CDR2 sequences are MDHEN and SYDVKM. This CDR3 comprises 12 residues. The V gene lost 8 bases and the J gene lost 4 bases, with 12 bases spanning the gap. The CDR3 loop is CASEGTPYEQYF. CDR3 bases: TGTGCCAGCGAAGGGACACCTTACGAGCAGTACTTC.

The chain is built from TRBV5-1 and TRBJ2-1; TRBD1 matches 7 bases. The CDR3 extends over 14 amino acids. The V and J ends lost 3 bases and 4 bases, in that order; junction bases with no gene match: 4. Germline V lookup: CDR1 SGHRS, CDR2 YFSETQ. The CDR3 nucleotides read TGCGCCAGCAGCTACACAGGGGAGTACAATGAGCAGTTCTTC. Translating gives CASSYTGEYNEQFF.

This chain uses TRBV18 with TRBJ1-3, with D maybe TRBD1 (5 bases). Germline CDR1 and CDR2: KGHSH and LQKENI. V was clipped by 2 bases and J by 0 bases, with 11 bases between them. The CDR3 runs 16 residues. The CDR3 region is CASSPDQGLSGNTIYF. Written as DNA, the CDR3 is TGTGCCAGCTCACCAGACCAGGGCCTCTCTGGAAACACCATATATTTT.

Remarks on this clone: This same CDR3 is encoded by further DNA sequences in the sample. The gene calls are TRBV5-1 and TRBJ2-2; possible D gene TRBD1, 6 bases. Trimming stripped 2 bases from V and 4 bases from J, with 9 bases between. The CDR3 consists of 14 residues. Looked up from germline, CDR1 is SGHRS and CDR2 is YFSETQ. The chain's CDR3 is CASSLQGGTGELFF. In DNA form, the CDR3 reads TGCGCCAGCAGCTTACAGGGCGGCACCGGGGAGCTGTTTTTT. The full variable domain, rest sourced from reference TRBV5-1 and TRBJ2-2, is KAGVTQTPRYLIKTRGQQVTLSCSPISGHRSVSWYQQTPGQGLQFLFEYFSETQRNKGNFPGRFSGRQFSNSRSEMNVSTLELGDSALYLCASSLQGGTGELFFGEGSRLTVL.

As for this clone: Other DNA sequences in the same sample also yield this CDR3. The genes are TRBV5-1 and TRBJ2-3; D call uncertain. CDR1 and CDR2 (germline): SGHRS, YFSETQ. With 0 bases removed from V and 6 bases from J, the gap between germline ends came to 5 bases. The CDR3 spans 12 residues. The CDR3 sequence is CASSLDGDTQYF. The CDR3 DNA reads as TGCGCCAGCAGCTTGGACGGTGATACGCAGTATTTT.